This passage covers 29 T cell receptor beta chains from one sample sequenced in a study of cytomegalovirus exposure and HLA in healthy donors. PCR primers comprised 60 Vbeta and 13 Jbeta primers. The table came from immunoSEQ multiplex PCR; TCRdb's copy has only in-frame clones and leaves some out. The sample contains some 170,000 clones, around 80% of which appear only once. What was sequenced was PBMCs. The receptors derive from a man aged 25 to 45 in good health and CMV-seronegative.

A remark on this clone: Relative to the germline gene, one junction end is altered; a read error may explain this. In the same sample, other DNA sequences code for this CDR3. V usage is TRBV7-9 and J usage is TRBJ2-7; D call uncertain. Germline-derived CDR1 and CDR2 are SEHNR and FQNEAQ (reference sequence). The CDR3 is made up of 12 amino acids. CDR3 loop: CSSSLSSYEQYF. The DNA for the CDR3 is TGTTCCAGCAGCCTAAGCTCCTACGAGCAGTACTTC.

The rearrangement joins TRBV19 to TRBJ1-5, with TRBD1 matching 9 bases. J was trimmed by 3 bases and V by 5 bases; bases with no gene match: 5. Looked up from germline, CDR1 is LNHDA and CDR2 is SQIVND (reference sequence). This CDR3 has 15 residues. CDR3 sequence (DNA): TGTGCCAGTAGTGTCGGGACAGGGCTCAATCAGCCCCAGCATTTT. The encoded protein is CASSVGTGLNQPQHF.

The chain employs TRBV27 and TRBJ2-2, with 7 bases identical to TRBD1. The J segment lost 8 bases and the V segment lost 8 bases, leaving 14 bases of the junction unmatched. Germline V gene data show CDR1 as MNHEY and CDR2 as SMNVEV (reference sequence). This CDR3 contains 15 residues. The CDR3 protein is CASLSGTDELGELFF. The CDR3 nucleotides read TGTGCCAGCCTGTCTGGGACAGACGAACTGGGGGAGCTGTTTTTT.

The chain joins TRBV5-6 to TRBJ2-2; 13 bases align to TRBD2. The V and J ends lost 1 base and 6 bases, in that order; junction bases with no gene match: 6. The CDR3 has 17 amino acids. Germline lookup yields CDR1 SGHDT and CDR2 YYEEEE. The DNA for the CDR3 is TGTGCCAGCAGCTTGCGACTAGCGGGAGGAACGGCCGGGGAGCTGTTTTTT. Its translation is CASSLRLAGGTAGELFF.

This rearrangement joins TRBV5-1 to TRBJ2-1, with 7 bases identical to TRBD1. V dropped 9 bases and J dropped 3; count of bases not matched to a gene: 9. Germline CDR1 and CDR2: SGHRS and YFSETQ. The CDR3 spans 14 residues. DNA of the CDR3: TGCGCCACCGCCTGGGACAGAAACTACAATGAGCAGTTCTTC. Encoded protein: CATAWDRNYNEQFF.

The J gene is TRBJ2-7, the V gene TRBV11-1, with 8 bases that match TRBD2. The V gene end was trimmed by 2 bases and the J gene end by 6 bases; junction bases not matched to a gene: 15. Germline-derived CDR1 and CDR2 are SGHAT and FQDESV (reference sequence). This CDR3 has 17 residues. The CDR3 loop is CASSLRLSERGHGEQYF. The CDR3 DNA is TGTGCCAGCAGCTTAAGGTTGTCGGAGCGGGGGCACGGCGAGCAGTACTTC.

The CDR3 bases are TGTGCCAGCAGCCCCCTAGCGAGGAGTTTTGGGGAGCTGTTTTTT. This sequence encodes CASSPLARSFGELFF. The V gene is TRBV14, the J gene TRBJ2-2; the D gene is possibly TRBD2 (6 bases). The V end lost 4 bases, the J end lost 8 bases, and 17 bases lay between the germline ends. Germline V gene lookup returns CDR1 SGHDN and CDR2 FVKESK. This CDR3 contains 15 residues.

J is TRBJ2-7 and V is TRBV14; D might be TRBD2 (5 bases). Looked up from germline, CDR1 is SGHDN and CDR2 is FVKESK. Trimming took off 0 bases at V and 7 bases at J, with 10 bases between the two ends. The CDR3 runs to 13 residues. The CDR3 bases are TGTGCCAGCAGCCAAGAGCGCCGGGGAGAGCAGTACTTC. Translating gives CASSQERRGEQYF.

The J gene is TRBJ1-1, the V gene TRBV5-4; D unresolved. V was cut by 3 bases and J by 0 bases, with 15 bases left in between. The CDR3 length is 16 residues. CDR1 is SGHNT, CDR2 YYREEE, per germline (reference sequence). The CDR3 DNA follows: TGTGCCAGCAGCTCCCCCGCGGGAGTCCTGAACACTGAAGCTTTCTTT. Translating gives CASSSPAGVLNTEAFF.

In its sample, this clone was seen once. Here the CDR3 reads CASSTEMSTNEKLFF. As DNA, the CDR3 is TGTGCCAGTAGTACTGAGATGTCAACTAATGAAAAACTGTTTTTT. This rearrangement joins TRBV19 to TRBJ1-4; D is unresolved. From germline, CDR1 is LNHDA and CDR2 SQIVND (reference sequence). The CDR3 sequence is 15 residues long. V was clipped by 4 bases and J by 0 bases, with 9 bases between them.

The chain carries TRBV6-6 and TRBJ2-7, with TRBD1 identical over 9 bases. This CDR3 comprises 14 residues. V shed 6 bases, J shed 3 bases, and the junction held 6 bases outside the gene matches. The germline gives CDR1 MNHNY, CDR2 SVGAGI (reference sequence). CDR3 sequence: CASRSGQGDYEQYF. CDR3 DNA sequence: TGTGCCAGCAGGTCGGGACAGGGTGACTACGAGCAGTACTTC.

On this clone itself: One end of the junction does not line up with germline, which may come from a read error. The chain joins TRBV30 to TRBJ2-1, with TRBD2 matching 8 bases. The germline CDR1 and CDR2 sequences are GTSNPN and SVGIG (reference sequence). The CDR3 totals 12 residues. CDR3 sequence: CAWDLSGRRKVF. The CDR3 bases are TGTGCCTGGGATTTAAGCGGGAGACGCAAGGTCTTC.

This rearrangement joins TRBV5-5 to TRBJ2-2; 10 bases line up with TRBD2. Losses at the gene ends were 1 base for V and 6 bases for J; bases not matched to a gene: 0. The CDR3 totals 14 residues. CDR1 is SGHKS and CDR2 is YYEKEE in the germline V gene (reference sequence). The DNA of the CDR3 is TGTGCCAGCAGCTTGAGCGGGGGGGCCGGGGAGCTGTTTTTT. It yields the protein CASSLSGGAGELFF. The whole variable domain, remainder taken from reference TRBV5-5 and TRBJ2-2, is DAGVTQSPTHLIKTRGQQVTLRCSPISGHKSVSWYQQVLGQGPQFIFQYYEKEERGRGNFPDRFSARQFPNYSSELNVNALLLGDSALYLCASSLSGGAGELFFGEGSRLTVL.

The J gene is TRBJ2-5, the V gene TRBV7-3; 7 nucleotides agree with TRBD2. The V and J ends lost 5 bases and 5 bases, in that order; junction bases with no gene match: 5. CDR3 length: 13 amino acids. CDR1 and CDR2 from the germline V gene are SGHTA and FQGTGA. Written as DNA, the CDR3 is TGTGCCAGCAGCAAGGGGAGGGAGGAGACCCAGTACTTC. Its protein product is CASSKGREETQYF.

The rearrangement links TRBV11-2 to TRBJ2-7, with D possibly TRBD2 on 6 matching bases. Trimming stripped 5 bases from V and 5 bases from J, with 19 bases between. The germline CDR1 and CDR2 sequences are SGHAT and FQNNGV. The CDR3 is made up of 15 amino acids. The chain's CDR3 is CASSRRGTSLDEQYF. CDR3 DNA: TGTGCCAGCAGCAGGAGAGGTACTAGCCTCGACGAGCAGTACTTC.

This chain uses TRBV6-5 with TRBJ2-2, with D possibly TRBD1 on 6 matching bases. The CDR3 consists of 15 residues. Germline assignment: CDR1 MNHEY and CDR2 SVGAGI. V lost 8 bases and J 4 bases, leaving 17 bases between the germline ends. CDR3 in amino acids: CASSITGLGTGELFF. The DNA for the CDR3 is TGTGCCAGCTCCATTACAGGGTTGGGCACCGGGGAGCTGTTTTTT.

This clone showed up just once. The CDR3 sequence: CASSFGHSPSTDTQYF. DNA of the CDR3: TGCGCCAGCAGCTTCGGACACTCACCTAGCACAGATACGCAGTATTTT. V usage is TRBV5-1 and J usage is TRBJ2-3, with D maybe TRBD1 (5 bases). The germline CDR1 and CDR2 sequences are SGHRS and YFSETQ. Trimming stripped 2 bases from V and 0 bases from J, with 13 bases between. The CDR3 sequence is 16 residues long.

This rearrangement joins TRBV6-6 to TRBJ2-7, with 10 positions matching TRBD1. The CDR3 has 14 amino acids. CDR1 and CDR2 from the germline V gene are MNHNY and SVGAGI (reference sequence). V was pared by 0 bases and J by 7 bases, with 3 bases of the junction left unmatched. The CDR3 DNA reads TGTGCCAGCAGTTACTCAGACAGGGGGCGGGAGCAGTACTTC. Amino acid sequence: CASSYSDRGREQYF.

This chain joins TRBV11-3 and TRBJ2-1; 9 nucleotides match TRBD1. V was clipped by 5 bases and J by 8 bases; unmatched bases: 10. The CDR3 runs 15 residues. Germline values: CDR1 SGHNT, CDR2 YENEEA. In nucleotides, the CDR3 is TGTGCCAGCAGCCACCCGGGACAGGGTGCTTATGAGCAGTTCTTC. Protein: CASSHPGQGAYEQFF.

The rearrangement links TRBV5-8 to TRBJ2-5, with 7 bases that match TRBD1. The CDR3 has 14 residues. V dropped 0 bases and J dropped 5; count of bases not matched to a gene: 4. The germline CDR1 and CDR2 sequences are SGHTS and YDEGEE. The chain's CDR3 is CASSLGTGGETQYF. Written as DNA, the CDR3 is TGTGCCAGCAGCTTGGGGACAGGAGGCGAGACCCAGTACTTC.

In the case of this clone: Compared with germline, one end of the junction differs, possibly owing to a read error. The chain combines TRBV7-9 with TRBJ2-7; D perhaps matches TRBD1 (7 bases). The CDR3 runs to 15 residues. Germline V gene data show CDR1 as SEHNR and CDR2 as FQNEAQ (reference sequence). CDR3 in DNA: TGTGCCAGCAGCTTGAAGACAGGGAGGCCCTACGAGCTGTACTTC. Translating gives CASSLKTGRPYELYF. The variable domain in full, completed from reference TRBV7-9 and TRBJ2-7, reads DTGVSQNPRHKITKRGQNVTFRCDPISEHNRLYWYRQTLGQGPEFLTYFQNEAQLEKSRLLSDRFSAERPKGSFSTLEIQRTEQGDSAMYLCASSLKTGRPYELYFGPGTRLTVT.

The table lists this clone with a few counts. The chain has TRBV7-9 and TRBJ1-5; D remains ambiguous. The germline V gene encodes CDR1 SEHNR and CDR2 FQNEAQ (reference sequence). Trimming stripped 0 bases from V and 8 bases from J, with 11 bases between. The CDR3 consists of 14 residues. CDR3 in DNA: TGTGCCAGCAGCTTAGCGAAGGGAGGCGAGCCCCAGCATTTT. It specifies CASSLAKGGEPQHF.

CDR3 nucleotides: TGCGCCAGCAGCTCCCGACAGGGGGCCTACGAGCAGTACTTC. Its protein is CASSSRQGAYEQYF. The J gene is TRBJ2-7, the V gene TRBV5-1; 9 bases line up with TRBD1. The germline gives CDR1 SGHRS, CDR2 YFSETQ. The V gene end was trimmed by 3 bases and the J gene end by 2 bases; junction bases not matched to a gene: 3. This CDR3 is built from 14 residues.

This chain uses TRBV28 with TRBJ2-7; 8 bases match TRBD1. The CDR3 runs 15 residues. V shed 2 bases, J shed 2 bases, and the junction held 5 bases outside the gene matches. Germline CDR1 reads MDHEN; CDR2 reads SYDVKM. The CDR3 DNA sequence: TGTGCCAGCAGTTTAATCTCAGGGGGCCCCTACGAGCAGTACTTC. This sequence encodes CASSLISGGPYEQYF.

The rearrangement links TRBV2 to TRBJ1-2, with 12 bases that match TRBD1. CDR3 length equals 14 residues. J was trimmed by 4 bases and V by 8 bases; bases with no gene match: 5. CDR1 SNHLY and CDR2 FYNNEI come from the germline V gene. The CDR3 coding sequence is TGTGCCAGCGGGACAGGGGGCGCCGGCTATGGCTACACCTTC. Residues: CASGTGGAGYGYTF.

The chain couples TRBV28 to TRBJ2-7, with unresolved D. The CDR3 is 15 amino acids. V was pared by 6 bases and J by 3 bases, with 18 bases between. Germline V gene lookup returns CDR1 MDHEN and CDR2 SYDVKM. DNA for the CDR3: TGTGCCAGCAGCCTGCTAGTGACGGCTTACTACGAGCAGTACTTC. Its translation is CASSLLVTAYYEQYF.

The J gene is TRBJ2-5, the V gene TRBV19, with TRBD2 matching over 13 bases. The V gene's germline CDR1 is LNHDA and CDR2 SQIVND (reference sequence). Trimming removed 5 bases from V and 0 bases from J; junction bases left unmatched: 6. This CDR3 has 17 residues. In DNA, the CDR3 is TGTGCCAGTAGTTCCCCGACTAGCGGGGGGAACCAAGAGACCCAGTACTTC. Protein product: CASSSPTSGGNQETQYF.

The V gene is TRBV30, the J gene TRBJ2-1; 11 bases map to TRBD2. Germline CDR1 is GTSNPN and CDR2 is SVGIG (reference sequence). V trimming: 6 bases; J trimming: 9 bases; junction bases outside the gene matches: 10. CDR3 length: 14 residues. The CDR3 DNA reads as TGTGCCTGCCCAGGAGTAGCGGGAGGGGGTGAGCAGTTCTTC. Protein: CACPGVAGGGEQFF.

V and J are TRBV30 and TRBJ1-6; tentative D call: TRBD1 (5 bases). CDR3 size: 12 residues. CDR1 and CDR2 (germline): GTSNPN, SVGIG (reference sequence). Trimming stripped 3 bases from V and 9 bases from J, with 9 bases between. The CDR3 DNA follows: TGTGCCTGGAGCGGTAGGGGTTCACCCCTCCACTTT. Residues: CAWSGRGSPLHF. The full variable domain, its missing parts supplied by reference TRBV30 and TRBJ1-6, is SQTIHQWPATLVQPVGSPLSLECTVEGTSNPNLYWYRQAAGRGLQLLFYSVGIGQISSEVPQNLSASRPQDRQFILSSKKLLLSDSGFYLCAWSGRGSPLHFGNGTRLTVT.